The entry below gives a single TCR beta chain sequence along with its context. Its matching antigen is unknown. Primers: 60 Vbeta forward and 13 Jbeta reverse. Assay: immunoSEQ multiplex PCR; the TCRdb copy retains only in-frame clones and omits some. This sample yields around 110,000 clones, of which over 55% are seen a single time; 2.8% belongs to the top ten. This record belongs to a study of cytomegalovirus exposure and HLA in healthy donors. Points from the study as a whole: Earlier findings revealed that most TCR beta V segments proved productive either about 87% or about 30% of the time. The authors assumed roughly uniform sequencing depth across donors for presence/absence analyses. Another analysis was done later, and it associated roughly 15,000 TCR beta sequences with HLA alleles at 0.05 false discovery rate. A later analysis linked a missense DCLRE1C variant to TCR beta V- and J-gene trimming.

V shed 6 bases and J shed 3 bases, with 22 bases lying between them. CDR1 and CDR2 (germline): SGHRS, YFSETQ. CDR3 length: 17 amino acids. The origin of this receptor is a female donor in good health and CMV-seronegative. The sample taken for sequencing was PBMCs. V and J are TRBV5-1 and TRBJ2-1, with D perhaps matching TRBD2 (6 bases). CDR3 amino acids: CASNTGTSGLNYNEQFF. CDR3 DNA sequence: TGCGCCAGCAACACAGGAACGAGCGGGCTCAACTACAATGAGCAGTTCTTC.